This T cell receptor (beta chain) derives from a study of T cell repertoires in cytomegalovirus infection. TCRdb re-analysed the reads in MiXCR, keeping a single row per CDR3 protein. The sample has more than 400,000 distinct CDR3 sequences; about 30% are singletons. The CDR3 loop spans 14 amino acids. The V end lost 4 bases, the J end lost 3 bases, and 11 bases lay between the germline ends. Germline V gene sequence: CDR1 MNHNS, CDR2 SASEGT. Worth noting for this clonotype: Its antigen is still unknown.

General study points: HLA-C-restricted TCR beta clonotypes specific for CMV led the ex vivo response.

The receptor comes from a human donor in good health (CMV status not recorded). Some clones in this sample may be carry-over from other donors' samples. The rearrangement links TRBV6-1 to TRBJ2-3, with TRBD1 as a possible D gene (5 bases). The source material was PBMCs. The CDR3 reads CASSGGRATDTQYF. The CDR3 bases are TGTGCCAGCAGTGGGGGCAGGGCAACAGATACGCAGTATTTT.